The present T cell receptor (beta chain) was sequenced within a study of shared clonotypes between healthy human individuals. CDR1 and CDR2 from the germline V gene are SSHAT and FNYEAQ (reference sequence). This CDR3 region has 12 residues. To note about this clone: Its antigen is currently unknown. Sequence at one end of the junction differs from germline and may be a read error.

The method was immunoSEQ multiplex PCR; TCRdb's version includes in-frame clones alone and lacks a portion of them. The table shows some 530,000 clones, with over 75% occurring only once. Broader study findings: Researchers sampled only blood; tissue repertoires likely differ.

The TCR sequence derives from a woman aged 40 to 50 in good health. Some clones in this sample may be carry-over from other donors' samples. The sample consisted of PBMCs. J is TRBJ2-5 and V is TRBV7-7, with D hard to call. The CDR3 DNA is TGTGCTAGCAGCCCCCTTGGGGAGACCCAGTACTTC. It is translated as CASSPLGETQYF.